This T cell receptor beta chain derives from a study of cytomegalovirus exposure and HLA in healthy donors. PCR involved 60 Vbeta and 13 Jbeta primers. The protocol was immunoSEQ multiplex PCR, while the TCRdb copy is restricted to in-frame clones and leaves out a portion. The sample holds under 300,000 clones, around 81% seen once. Study-wide results and limits: The classifier reportedly diagnosed cytomegalovirus status with high specificity and sensitivity.

To note about this clone: Its antigen remains unknown.

Germline CDR1 and CDR2: MDHEN and SYDVKM. The CDR3 runs to 14 residues. The ends lost 5 bases at V and 12 bases at J; junction bases unmatched: 9. The clonotype originates from a woman in her fifties or sixties in good health and CMV-seropositive. Specimen: PBMCs. This chain joins TRBV28 and TRBJ2-7, with TRBD2 identical over 14 bases. Written as DNA, the CDR3 is TGTGCCAGCAGTGCTCCCGGGACTAGCGGGAGTGGGTACTTC. Encoded protein: CASSAPGTSGSGYF. The full variable domain, in which reference TRBV28 and TRBJ2-7 provide the parts outside the CDR3, is DVKVTQSSRYLVKRTGEKVFLECVQDMDHENMFWYRQDPGLGLRLIYFSYDVKMKEKGDIPEGYSVSREKKERFSLILESASTNQTSMYLCASSAPGTSGSGYFGPGTRLTVT.